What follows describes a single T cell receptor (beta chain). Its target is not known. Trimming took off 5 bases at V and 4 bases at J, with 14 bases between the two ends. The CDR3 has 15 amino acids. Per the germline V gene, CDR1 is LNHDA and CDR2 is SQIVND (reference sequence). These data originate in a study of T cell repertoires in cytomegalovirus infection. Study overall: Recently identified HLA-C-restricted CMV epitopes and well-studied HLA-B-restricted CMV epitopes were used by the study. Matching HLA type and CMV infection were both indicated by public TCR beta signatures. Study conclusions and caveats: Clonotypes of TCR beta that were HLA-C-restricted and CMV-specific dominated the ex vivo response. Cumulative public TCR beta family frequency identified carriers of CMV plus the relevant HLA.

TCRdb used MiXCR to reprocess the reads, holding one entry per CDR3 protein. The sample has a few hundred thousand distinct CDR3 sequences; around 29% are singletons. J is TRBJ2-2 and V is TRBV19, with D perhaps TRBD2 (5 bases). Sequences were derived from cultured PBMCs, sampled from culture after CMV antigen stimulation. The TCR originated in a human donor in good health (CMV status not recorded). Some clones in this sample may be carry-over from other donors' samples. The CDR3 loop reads CASSPGWGGTGELFF. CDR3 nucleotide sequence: TGTGCCAGTAGTCCGGGGTGGGGTGGCACCGGGGAGCTGTTTTTT. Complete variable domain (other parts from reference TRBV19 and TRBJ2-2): DGGITQSPKYLFRKEGQNVTLSCEQNLNHDAMYWYRQDPGQGLRLIYYSQIVNDFQKGDIAEGYSVSREKKESFPLTVTSAQKNPTAFYLCASSPGWGGTGELFFGEGSRLTVL.